This record looks at one T cell receptor (beta chain) sequence and its context. Trimming shortened V by 3 bases and J by 6 bases, and 11 bases separated the two germline ends. Germline V CDR1 and CDR2: SGHTA, FQGNSA. The CDR3 sequence is 14 residues long. The data belong to a study of cytotoxic CD8 clonotypes in ibrutinib-treated CLL. For the study at large: There were 11 relapsed/refractory patients and more than 14 treatment-naive patients, and roughly 18 were IGHV unmutated. Timing of response sample collection was a median roughly 11 months after treatment start, with a range of 6 to 36.

Assay: immunoSEQ multiplex PCR; the TCRdb copy retains only in-frame clones and omits some. The sample contains some 350,000 clones, 67% of which appear only once. This rearrangement joins TRBV7-2 to TRBJ1-4; the D gene is possibly TRBD1 (5 bases). The sequence came from a human donor with chronic lymphocytic leukemia. The sample was PBMCs, taken after 36 months of ibrutinib treatment. The CDR3 reads CASSFEGLDEKLFF. The CDR3 DNA sequence: TGTGCCAGCAGCTTTGAGGGGTTAGATGAAAAACTGTTTTTT.